This T cell receptor beta chain stems from a study of T-cell memory formation after mild COVID-19. On this clonotype: Its antigen is currently unknown.

Via MiXCR, TCRdb re-called the 5' RACE reads, giving one row per CDR3 protein. The profile covers some 270,000 distinct CDR3 sequences, with approximately 15% appearing a single time and under 2.5% taken by the ten largest. Study results and caveats: In second-wave clones peaking day 37, SARS-CoV-2 specificity remained unconfirmed. Largely, contracting CD4+ clones fell within CM and EM, and contracting CD8+ clones within EMRA. A subset of responding clones appeared in pre-infection memory, suggesting cross-reactive memory joined. Contracting clones, day 15 to 85, had balanced CD4/CD8, and later expanders favored CD4+.

With 0 bases clipped from V and 2 bases from J, the junction kept 12 bases outside the gene matches. Germline CDR1 reads LGHNA; CDR2 reads YSLEER. The CDR3 is 19 amino acids. The chain is built from TRBV4-3 and TRBJ2-3; 9 bases map to TRBD2. The sample comprised PBMCs or a T cell subset sorted from them (not recorded which). The clonotype was recovered from an adult woman who had mild COVID-19 (a few samples of this study predate the infection). Cell type and time point are not known. The CDR3 DNA sequence: TGCGCCAGCAGCCAAGAAGCTGGGTTTAGCGGGAGCTACACAGATACGCAGTATTTT. It yields the protein CASSQEAGFSGSYTDTQYF.